The 22 T cell receptor beta chains below all came from one sample that was sequenced in a study of OX40 agonist ivuxolimab in advanced cancers. Clones were read by immunoSEQ multiplex PCR, and TCRdb kept only the in-frame ones, dropping some. The sample comprises around 79,000 clones, about 92% of which are singletons, and about 9.1% rests with the top ten. Sequenced here: CD4+ or CD8+ T cells sorted from blood, sampled in a trial of the OX40 agonist ivuxolimab. The receptors come from an adult with an advanced solid tumor such as melanoma, head and neck, liver or kidney cancer.

In regard to this clone: At one of its ends the junction is not consistent with the germline gene, which may arise from a read error. CDR3 nucleotides: TGTGCCGGCAGGGGTGCTGACCCCTACGAGCAGTACTTC. Translating it yields CAGRGADPYEQYF. The chain couples TRBV5-8 to TRBJ2-7; maybe TRBD1 (6 bases). The CDR3 is made up of 13 amino acids. CDR1 and CDR2 (germline): SGHTS, YDEGEE.

The chain couples TRBV29-1 to TRBJ1-2; 10 bases line up with TRBD1. This CDR3 spans 13 amino acids. In germline, CDR1 is SQVTM, CDR2 ANQGSEA. Trimming at V came to 3 bases and at J to 10 bases, leaving 8 bases not matched to a gene. The DNA of the CDR3 is TGCAGCGTTGAGACAGGGGGCTTGACCCTCTACACCTTC. This encodes CSVETGGLTLYTF.

The rearrangement uses TRBV4-3 and TRBJ2-3; 11 bases fit TRBD1. The germline gives CDR1 LGHNA, CDR2 YSLEER. J was trimmed by 3 bases and V by 2 bases; bases with no gene match: 13. There are 19 residues in the CDR3. CDR3 residues: CASSQSPGTGGRGTDTQYF. The DNA of the CDR3 is TGCGCCAGCAGCCAATCGCCCGGGACAGGGGGTAGGGGAACAGATACGCAGTATTTT.

The chain combines TRBV27 with TRBJ2-1, with D uncertain. The length of the CDR3 is 12 residues. V gave up 4 bases and J gave up 10 bases, with 11 bases separating them. CDR1 and CDR2 from the germline V gene are MNHEY and SMNVEV (reference sequence). CDR3 residues: CASSSTPMEQFF. CDR3 nucleotides: TGTGCCAGCAGTTCGACTCCCATGGAGCAGTTCTTC.

Concerning this clone itself: This sample also contains other DNA sequences that code for the same CDR3. The rearrangement joins TRBV6-4 to TRBJ2-3; 7 nucleotides agree with TRBD1. The CDR3 is made up of 14 amino acids. J lost 4 bases, V lost 0 bases, and 1 base had no gene match. CDR1 MRHNA and CDR2 SNTAGT come from the germline V gene. The CDR3 spells CASSDSGGADTQYF. The CDR3 nucleotides are TGTGCCAGCAGTGACTCAGGGGGCGCAGATACGCAGTATTTT.

The CDR3 region is CASVPDGGAQDTQYF. The CDR3, as DNA: TGCGCCAGCGTCCCTGACGGGGGGGCCCAAGATACGCAGTATTTT. The chain uses TRBV5-1 and TRBJ2-3; 8 nucleotides align to TRBD2. Germline values: CDR1 SGHRS, CDR2 YFSETQ. Losses at the gene ends were 7 bases for V and 5 bases for J; bases not matched to a gene: 12. This CDR3 has 15 amino acids.

The chain uses TRBV7-9 and TRBJ2-7; the D gene is possibly TRBD2 (7 bases). Trimming shortened V by 0 bases and J by 1 base, and 13 bases separated the two germline ends. Germline V gives CDR1 SEHNR, CDR2 FQNEAQ (reference sequence). This CDR3 has 16 residues. DNA for the CDR3: TGTGCCAGCAGCTTAGCGCGGGGGCCTAGGTCCTACGAGCAGTACTTC. Amino acids: CASSLARGPRSYEQYF.

The chain couples TRBV28 to TRBJ2-5; TRBD1 matches 8 bases. Trimming at V came to 2 bases and at J to 4 bases, leaving 9 bases not matched to a gene. This CDR3 has 16 residues. CDR1 is MDHEN, CDR2 SYDVKM, per germline. CDR3 sequence reads: CASSLIRQGARETQYF. CDR3 bases: TGTGCCAGCAGTTTAATTAGGCAGGGGGCGCGAGAGACCCAGTACTTC.

The chain recombines TRBV27 with TRBJ1-5, with D unresolved. Per the germline V gene, CDR1 is MNHEY and CDR2 is SMNVEV (reference sequence). Trimming cost V 2 bases and J 0 bases, with 8 bases left between them. The CDR3 contains 15 residues. The CDR3: CASSLGVTSNQPQHF. The CDR3 coding sequence is TGTGCCAGCAGTTTAGGAGTCACTAGCAATCAGCCCCAGCATTTT.

The chain uses TRBV9 and TRBJ2-7; 9 nucleotides match TRBD1. CDR1 is SGDLS and CDR2 is YYNGEE in the germline V gene. This CDR3 has 17 amino acids. Trimming took 3 bases from V and 2 from J; bases not matched to a gene: 12. The CDR3 region is CASSAAPGQGFPYEQYF. Here the CDR3 DNA reads TGTGCCAGCAGCGCCGCACCGGGACAGGGATTTCCCTACGAGCAGTACTTC.

The genes are TRBV5-1 and TRBJ2-5, with no clear D. Trimming took off 4 bases at V and 4 bases at J, with 8 bases between the two ends. The CDR3 is made up of 12 amino acids. Germline V gives CDR1 SGHRS, CDR2 YFSETQ. CDR3 region: CASSRVSETQYF. The CDR3 nucleotides read TGCGCCAGCAGCAGAGTATCAGAGACCCAGTACTTC.

The rearrangement uses TRBV4-2 and TRBJ2-7, with D unclear. Germline V gene sequence: CDR1 LGHNA, CDR2 YNFKEQ. Trimming left V 0 bases short and J 7 bases short, with 7 bases between. The CDR3 is made up of 12 amino acids. CDR3 amino acids: CASSQDPAEQYF. The CDR3 DNA reads as TGTGCCAGCAGCCAAGACCCGGCTGAGCAGTACTTC.

The chain has TRBV9 and TRBJ2-7; possibly TRBD2 for D (6 bases). The V and J ends lost 3 bases and 0 bases respectively, with 16 bases between them. The CDR3 runs 16 residues. The V gene's germline CDR1 is SGDLS and CDR2 YYNGEE. The CDR3 DNA reads TGTGCCAGCAGCGCCTCCCTTGGCGGGGTCTCCTACGAGCAGTACTTC. This translates into CASSASLGGVSYEQYF.

The V and J genes are TRBV10-3 and TRBJ2-3; 10 nucleotides align to TRBD2. The CDR3 loop spans 16 amino acids. Per the germline V gene, CDR1 is ENHRY and CDR2 is SYGVKD. J lost 0 bases, V lost 6 bases, and 6 bases had no gene match. The CDR3 nucleotides read TGTGCCATCAGCGCTAGCGGGAGAACTAGCACAGATACGCAGTATTTT. Translation gives CAISASGRTSTDTQYF.

The CDR3 loop reads CASSIQGATNEKLFF. CDR3 in DNA: TGTGCCAGCAGCATACAGGGGGCAACTAATGAAAAACTGTTTTTT. V is TRBV5-6 and J is TRBJ1-4; 8 bases agree with TRBD1. The CDR3 is 15 residues long. With V trimmed by 4 bases and J by 0 bases, 2 bases remained unmatched. The germline CDR1 and CDR2 sequences are SGHDT and YYEEEE.

This clone was counted once. The CDR3 nucleotides are TGTGCCAGCAGTGACGAGGGGGGACAGGGGGCAGATACGCAGTATTTT. Translating gives CASSDEGGQGADTQYF. The chain links TRBV6-4 to TRBJ2-3; TRBD1 agrees at 11 bases. Germline V CDR1 and CDR2: MRHNA, SNTAGT. CDR3 length: 16 amino acids. V lost 2 bases and J lost 4; bases outside the gene matches: 5.

This rearrangement joins TRBV5-6 to TRBJ2-3; either TRBD1 or TRBD2 may supply D (7 bases each). CDR3 length: 18 residues. Between the trimmed V and J ends, which lost 2 bases and 4 bases, there was a span of 23 bases. Germline CDR1 SGHDT, CDR2 YYEEEE. The CDR3 is CASSFGAFSGRGPDTQYF. The CDR3 nucleotides are TGTGCCAGCAGCTTTGGGGCCTTTTCGGGGAGGGGGCCAGATACGCAGTATTTT.

This chain links TRBV27 with TRBJ2-1, with D possibly matching TRBD1 (6 bases). The CDR3 is 15 residues long. The germline CDR1 and CDR2 sequences are MNHEY and SMNVEV (reference sequence). V gave up 2 bases and J gave up 3 bases, with 11 bases separating them. CDR3 bases: TGTGCCAGCAGTTTAAGCGTCAGGGGCTACAATGAGCAGTTCTTC. It specifies CASSLSVRGYNEQFF.

The chain is built from TRBV7-9 and TRBJ2-5; D possibly uses TRBD1 or TRBD2 (5 bases each). CDR3 length: 15 amino acids. Germline values: CDR1 SEHNR, CDR2 FQNEAQ (reference sequence). Trimming left V 5 bases short and J 5 bases short, with 18 bases between. The CDR3 DNA follows: TGTGCCAGCAGCCAGGCGCGAGGGGTTTCCGAGACCCAGTACTTC. This codes for CASSQARGVSETQYF. The full variable domain, in which reference TRBV7-9 and TRBJ2-5 provide the parts outside the CDR3, is DTGVSQNPRHKITKRGQNVTFRCDPISEHNRLYWYRQTLGQGPEFLTYFQNEAQLEKSRLLSDRFSAERPKGSFSTLEIQRTEQGDSAMYLCASSQARGVSETQYFGPGTRLLVL.

CDR3 residues: CASSQIQSANTEAFF. The CDR3 DNA sequence: TGCGCCAGCAGCCAAATTCAGAGTGCGAACACTGAAGCTTTCTTT. The chain couples TRBV4-1 to TRBJ1-1; D is uncertain. Trimming pared 2 bases from V and 1 base from J, leaving 11 bases between. The germline V gene has CDR1 MGHRA and CDR2 YSYEKL. The CDR3 is 15 amino acids.

About this clone: The junction differs from germline at one of its ends, possibly a read error. This sample also contains other DNA sequences that code for the same CDR3. The genes are TRBV6-6 and TRBJ1-5; D is unclear. From germline, CDR1 is MNHNY and CDR2 SVGAGI (reference sequence). This CDR3 has 16 amino acids. CDR3 nucleotides: TGTGCTAGCAGTTACTCGCCCCGGTATAGCAATCAGCCCCAGCATTTT. Its translation is CASSYSPRYSNQPQHF.

For the CDR3, the DNA is TGCGCCAGCAGCTCCCAGGGTAGCCATGAGCAGTTCTTC. Its translation: CASSSQGSHEQFF. The chain uses TRBV5-1 and TRBJ2-1, with D perhaps TRBD1 (5 bases). Germline-derived CDR1 and CDR2 are SGHRS and YFSETQ. V lost 3 bases and J 8 bases, leaving 12 bases between the germline ends. This CDR3 spans 13 amino acids.